The 18 T cell receptor beta chains presented below share a single source sample, sequenced in a study of OX40 agonist ivuxolimab in advanced cancers. Produced via immunoSEQ multiplex PCR; TCRdb's table is partial and in-frame only. The repertoire holds over 150,000 clones, with approximately 94% as singletons. The sample here was CD4+ or CD8+ T cells sorted from blood, taken in a trial of the OX40 agonist ivuxolimab. These receptors came from an adult with an advanced solid tumor such as melanoma, head and neck, liver or kidney cancer.

The chain links TRBV6-5 to TRBJ1-4, with unresolved D. The CDR3 covers 16 residues. Germline V lookup: CDR1 MNHEY, CDR2 SVGAGI. Trimming pared 0 bases from V and 2 bases from J, leaving 10 bases between. The CDR3 nucleotides are TGTGCCAGCAGTTACTCGGGCGGTGCGACTAATGAAAAACTGTTTTTT. Residues: CASSYSGGATNEKLFF.

The rearrangement uses TRBV19 and TRBJ2-3; tentatively, D is TRBD2 (6 bases). Germline V gene sequence: CDR1 LNHDA, CDR2 SQIVND (reference sequence). The CDR3 runs to 15 residues. V was trimmed by 4 bases and J by 5 bases, leaving 16 bases between them. The CDR3 coding sequence is TGTGCCAGTAGTAGGGGACTCACCTCCGGAGATACGCAGTATTTT. Protein product: CASSRGLTSGDTQYF.

The rearrangement joins TRBV4-1 to TRBJ2-1; 11 positions agree with TRBD2. The CDR3 is 15 amino acids. Germline-derived CDR1 and CDR2 are MGHRA and YSYEKL. Trimming at V came to 6 bases and at J to 10 bases, leaving 11 bases not matched to a gene. The chain's CDR3 is CASRPTSGSTREQFF. The CDR3 DNA sequence: TGCGCCAGCAGGCCTACTAGCGGGAGTACGAGGGAGCAGTTCTTC.

The sample holds a few counts of this clone. The chain links TRBV29-1 to TRBJ2-1; D gene uncertain. The V gene's germline CDR1 is SQVTM and CDR2 ANQGSEA. The V end was cut by 2 bases, the J end by 9 bases, with 14 bases between. The CDR3 runs to 13 residues. CDR3 nucleotide sequence: TGCAGCGTTGAAAAAGTAGTACGGTCTGAGCAGTTCTTC. Amino acids: CSVEKVVRSEQFF.

This rearrangement joins TRBV19 to TRBJ1-5; D gene unclear. This CDR3 comprises 16 residues. The germline gives CDR1 LNHDA, CDR2 SQIVND (reference sequence). The V end was cut by 6 bases, the J end by 2 bases, with 17 bases between. CDR3 bases: TGTGCCAGTAGCCCCGCGGAGGTTGGGGGCAATCAGCCCCAGCATTTT. Encoded protein: CASSPAEVGGNQPQHF.

Note on this clone: Germline is not matched at one junction end, which may reflect a read error. The genes are TRBV9 and TRBJ2-5; maybe TRBD1 (5 bases). The CDR3 is made up of 16 amino acids. Germline CDR1 and CDR2: SGDLS and YYNGEE. CDR3 sequence: CASSVVAGPIQGTQYF. The CDR3 nucleotides read TGTGCCAGCAGCGTAGTCGCAGGGCCCATTCAAGGGACCCAGTACTTC.

The V gene is TRBV4-1, the J gene TRBJ2-1, with 11 nucleotides matching TRBD2. Germline V gives CDR1 MGHRA, CDR2 YSYEKL. With V trimmed by 0 bases and J by 3 bases, 1 base remained unmatched. This CDR3 comprises 16 residues. The CDR3 region has the DNA TGCGCCAGCAGCCAAGATCTAGCGGGGGGCTACAATGAGCAGTTCTTC. Translating gives CASSQDLAGGYNEQFF.

The CDR3 DNA sequence: TGTGCCAGCAGACGCCCAACTAATGAAAAACTGTTTTTT. As protein: CASRRPTNEKLFF. J is TRBJ1-4 and V is TRBV6-6; no clear D. Germline V gene lookup returns CDR1 MNHNY and CDR2 SVGAGI (reference sequence). Trimming left V 6 bases short and J 0 bases short, with 5 bases between. The CDR3 has 13 residues.

This sequence joins TRBV6-5 and TRBJ1-3; D remains unclear. This CDR3 comprises 16 residues. V shed 2 bases and J shed 0 bases, with 11 bases lying between them. CDR1 MNHEY and CDR2 SVGAGI come from the germline V gene. Here the CDR3 reads CASSYGPVSSGNTIYF. The CDR3 nucleotides are TGTGCCAGCAGTTACGGACCGGTGAGCTCTGGAAACACCATATATTTT.

This chain links TRBV6-5 with TRBJ1-2, with TRBD1 as a possible D gene (6 bases). This CDR3 is 15 amino acids long. V was trimmed by 0 bases and J by 4 bases, leaving 12 bases between them. Looked up from germline, CDR1 is MNHEY and CDR2 is SVGAGI. The CDR3 bases are TGTGCCAGCAGTTACTCGGTACAGGGCAGCTATGGCTACACCTTC. Translation gives CASSYSVQGSYGYTF.

This chain links TRBV6-4 with TRBJ2-7; the D gene is possibly TRBD1 (7 bases). The V gene lost 6 bases and the J gene lost 9 bases, with 27 bases spanning the gap. This CDR3 has 16 residues. CDR1 MRHNA and CDR2 SNTAGT come from the germline V gene. The CDR3: CASRPGGPTGRVWQYF. In DNA, the CDR3 is TGTGCCAGCAGACCAGGGGGGCCTACAGGGCGCGTTTGGCAGTACTTC.

The chain recombines TRBV12-5 with TRBJ2-5; 7 bases match TRBD1. There are 13 residues in the CDR3. Germline V gene lookup returns CDR1 LGHNT and CDR2 FRNRAP. V was clipped by 5 bases and J by 5 bases; unmatched bases: 5. CDR3 sequence: CASGAGGGETQYF. For the CDR3, the DNA is TGTGCTAGTGGTGCAGGGGGTGGGGAGACCCAGTACTTC.

This chain connects TRBV27 to TRBJ2-7; D unclear. Trimming left V 6 bases short and J 4 bases short, with 16 bases between. CDR1 and CDR2 from the germline V gene are MNHEY and SMNVEV (reference sequence). The CDR3 runs to 14 residues. CDR3 sequence reads: CASSYTKHGYEQYF. DNA of the CDR3: TGTGCCAGCAGCTACACAAAACACGGGTACGAGCAGTACTTC.

The rearrangement links TRBV18 to TRBJ2-7; D might be TRBD2 (6 bases). CDR1 is KGHSH and CDR2 is LQKENI in the germline V gene. The CDR3 consists of 14 residues. V was shortened by 4 bases and J by 2 bases, with 12 bases between the two germline ends. DNA for the CDR3: TGTGCCAGCTCACTGGGACGGGAGACCTACGAGCAGTACTTC. Translating gives CASSLGRETYEQYF.

This chain connects TRBV19 to TRBJ2-3; TRBD1 aligns across 9 bases. J gave up 4 bases and V 4 bases, and 9 bases lay outside the gene matches. The germline V gene has CDR1 LNHDA and CDR2 SQIVND (reference sequence). This CDR3 has 16 residues. The CDR3 region is CASSKTDRGPADTQYF. The CDR3 DNA reads TGTGCCAGTAGTAAAACGGACAGGGGTCCGGCAGATACGCAGTATTTT. The complete variable domain, with remaining parts taken from reference TRBV19 and TRBJ2-3, reads DGGITQSPKYLFRKEGQNVTLSCEQNLNHDAMYWYRQDPGQGLRLIYYSQIVNDFQKGDIAEGYSVSREKKESFPLTVTSAQKNPTAFYLCASSKTDRGPADTQYFGPGTRLTVL.

V and J are TRBV5-1 and TRBJ2-7, with D uncertain. The V and J ends lost 2 bases and 3 bases respectively, with 12 bases between them. The CDR3 runs 14 residues. Germline V gives CDR1 SGHRS, CDR2 YFSETQ. The CDR3 nucleotides are TGCGCCAGCAGCTTTAGCACACCTCGCTACGAGCAGTACTTC. This sequence encodes CASSFSTPRYEQYF.

This clone was observed a single time. The rearrangement joins TRBV6-1 to TRBJ1-1, with D possibly matching TRBD1 (6 bases). This CDR3 spans 14 amino acids. From germline, CDR1 is MNHNS and CDR2 SASEGT. V was pared by 5 bases and J by 1 base, with 11 bases between. CDR3 sequence: CASSPGRGNTEAFF. CDR3 coding DNA: TGTGCCAGCAGTCCGGGCAGGGGGAACACTGAAGCTTTCTTT.

CDR3 residues: CASTSGSTDTQYF. The CDR3 bases are TGCGCCAGCACTAGCGGGAGCACAGATACGCAGTATTTT. The rearrangement uses TRBV5-1 and TRBJ2-3; TRBD2 aligns across 8 bases. The length of the CDR3 is 13 residues. Germline loops: CDR1 SGHRS, CDR2 YFSETQ. The trim removed 6 bases at V and 0 bases at J, leaving 0 bases unmatched.